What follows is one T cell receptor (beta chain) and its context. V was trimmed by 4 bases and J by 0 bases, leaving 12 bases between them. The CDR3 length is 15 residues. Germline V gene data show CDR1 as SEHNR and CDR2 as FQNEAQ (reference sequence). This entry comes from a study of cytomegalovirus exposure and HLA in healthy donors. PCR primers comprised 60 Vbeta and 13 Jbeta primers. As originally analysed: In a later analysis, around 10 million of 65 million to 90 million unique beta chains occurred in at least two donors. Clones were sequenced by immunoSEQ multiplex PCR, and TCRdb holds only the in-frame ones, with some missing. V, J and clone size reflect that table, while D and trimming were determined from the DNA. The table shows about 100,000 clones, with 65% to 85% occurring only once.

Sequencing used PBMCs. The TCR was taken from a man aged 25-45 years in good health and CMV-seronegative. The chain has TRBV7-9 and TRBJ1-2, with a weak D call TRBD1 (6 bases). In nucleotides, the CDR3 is TGTGCCAGCAGCTCCCGGGACACCTCTAACTATGGCTACACCTTC. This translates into CASSSRDTSNYGYTF.